This paragraph reports one TCR beta chain. Its specificity is unknown. This entry belongs to a study of PD-1 blockade in classical Hodgkin lymphoma. Study background: Nivolumab was given intravenously to patients at 3 mg/kg every 2 weeks. General study findings and limits: Causes of the repertoire differences remain undefined, possibly disease activity or prior therapy.

Time point reported: cycle 4 day 1 (C4D1), after more than 5 weeks of nivolumab. Autologous stem cell transplantation was followed by relapse in every patient, and brentuximab vedotin exposure varied. Generated by immunoSEQ multiplex PCR, the TCRdb table keeps only in-frame clones and is missing some. This sample has about 50,000 clones, with about 80% found just once. This CDR3 has 16 residues. Trimming removed 6 bases from V and 5 bases from J, with 20 bases in between. The germline gives CDR1 MGHDK, CDR2 SYGVNS. The sequence was obtained from a human donor with classical Hodgkin lymphoma. The chain recombines TRBV25-1 with TRBJ1-5; tentatively, D is TRBD1 (5 bases). The specimen was peripheral blood mononuclear cells (PBMCs), collected before the fourth cycle of nivolumab. In DNA, the CDR3 is TGTGCCAGCAGGATGGGGGGAGCGGGAGAGGATCAGCCCCAGCATTTT. This gives the protein CASRMGGAGEDQPQHF.